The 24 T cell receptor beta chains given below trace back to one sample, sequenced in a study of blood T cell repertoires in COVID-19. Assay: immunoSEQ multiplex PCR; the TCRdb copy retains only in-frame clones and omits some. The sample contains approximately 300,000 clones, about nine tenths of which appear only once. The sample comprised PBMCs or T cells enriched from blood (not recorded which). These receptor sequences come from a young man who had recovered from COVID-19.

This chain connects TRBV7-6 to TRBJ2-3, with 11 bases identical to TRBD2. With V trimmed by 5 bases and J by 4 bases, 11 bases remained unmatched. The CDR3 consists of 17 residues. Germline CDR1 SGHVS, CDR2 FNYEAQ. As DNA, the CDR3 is TGTGCCAGCAGCCTCTTAGCGGGGGGGCAAGTCCCAGATACGCAGTATTTT. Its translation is CASSLLAGGQVPDTQYF.

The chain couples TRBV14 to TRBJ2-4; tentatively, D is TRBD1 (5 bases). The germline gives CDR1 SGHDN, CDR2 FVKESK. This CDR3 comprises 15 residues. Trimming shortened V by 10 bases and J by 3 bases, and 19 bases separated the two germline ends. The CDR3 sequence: CAKTTAPSGKNIQYF. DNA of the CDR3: TGTGCCAAGACGACAGCCCCCTCGGGCAAAAACATTCAGTACTTC.

CDR3 nucleotide sequence: TGTGCCAGCTCACCACCGGGGGACAAGCCTTCCCAGCCCCAGCATTTT. Protein: CASSPPGDKPSQPQHF. This chain joins TRBV18 and TRBJ1-5, with D possibly matching TRBD1 (6 bases). The V gene lost 0 bases and the J gene lost 7 bases, with 16 bases spanning the gap. This CDR3 is 16 amino acids long. CDR1 and CDR2 from the germline V gene are KGHSH and LQKENI.

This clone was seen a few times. The CDR3 DNA reads as TGTGCCAGCAGTCCGGATCTGGGACAGCCCTATGGCTACACCTTC. Its translation: CASSPDLGQPYGYTF. V usage is TRBV27 and J usage is TRBJ1-2; 7 bases line up with TRBD1. V lost 5 bases, J lost 4 bases, and 10 bases stayed unmatched. Germline V CDR1 and CDR2: MNHEY, SMNVEV (reference sequence). CDR3 length equals 15 residues.

This CDR3 reads CASSAGTGGWETQYF. As DNA, the CDR3 is TGTGCCAGCAGCGCAGGGACAGGGGGTTGGGAGACCCAGTACTTC. The V and J genes are TRBV5-6 and TRBJ2-5; 11 bases line up with TRBD1. The V gene's germline CDR1 is SGHDT and CDR2 YYEEEE. The CDR3 has 15 amino acids. V was clipped by 4 bases and J by 5 bases; unmatched bases: 7.

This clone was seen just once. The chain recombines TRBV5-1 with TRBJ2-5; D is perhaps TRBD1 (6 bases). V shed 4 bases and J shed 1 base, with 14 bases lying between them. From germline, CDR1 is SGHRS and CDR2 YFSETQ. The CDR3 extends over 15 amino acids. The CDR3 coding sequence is TGCGCCAGCAGCCGCCGACAGGCCGTCCAAGAGACCCAGTACTTC. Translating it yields CASSRRQAVQETQYF. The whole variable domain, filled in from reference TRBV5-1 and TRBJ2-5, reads KAGVTQTPRYLIKTRGQQVTLSCSPISGHRSVSWYQQTPGQGLQFLFEYFSETQRNKGNFPGRFSGRQFSNSRSEMNVSTLELGDSALYLCASSRRQAVQETQYFGPGTRLLVL.

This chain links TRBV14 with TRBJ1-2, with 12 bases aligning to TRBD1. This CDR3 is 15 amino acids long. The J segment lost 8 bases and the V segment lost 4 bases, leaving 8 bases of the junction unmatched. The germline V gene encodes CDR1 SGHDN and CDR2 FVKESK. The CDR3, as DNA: TGTGCCAGCAGCCCTAGGGACAGGGGGCTTAAGGGCTACACCTTC. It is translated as CASSPRDRGLKGYTF.

The CDR3 DNA is TGTGCCAGCAGTTCCCAGGGAAGGGGGAACACTGAAGCTTTCTTT. Protein product: CASSSQGRGNTEAFF. The chain carries TRBV27 and TRBJ1-1; D is perhaps TRBD1 (5 bases). With 4 bases removed from V and 1 base from J, the gap between germline ends came to 13 bases. From germline, CDR1 is MNHEY and CDR2 SMNVEV (reference sequence). This CDR3 is 15 amino acids long.

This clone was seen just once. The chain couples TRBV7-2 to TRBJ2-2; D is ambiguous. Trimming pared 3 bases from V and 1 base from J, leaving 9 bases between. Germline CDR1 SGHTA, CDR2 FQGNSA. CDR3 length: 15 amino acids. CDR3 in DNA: TGTGCCAGCAGCTTTCGCCCGAGGAACACCGGGGAGCTGTTTTTT. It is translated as CASSFRPRNTGELFF. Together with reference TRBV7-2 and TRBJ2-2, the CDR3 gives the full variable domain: GAGVSQSPSNKVTEKGKDVELRCDPISGHTALYWYRQSLGQGLEFLIYFQGNSAPDKSGLPSDRFSAERTGGSVSTLTIQRTQQEDSAVYLCASSFRPRNTGELFFGEGSRLTVL.

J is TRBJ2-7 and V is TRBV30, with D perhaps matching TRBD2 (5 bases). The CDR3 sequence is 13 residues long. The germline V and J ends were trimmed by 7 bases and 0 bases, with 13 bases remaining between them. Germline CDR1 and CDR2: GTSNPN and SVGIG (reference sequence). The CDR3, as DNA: TGTGCCTCGGTGGAGCGGATCTCCTACGAGCAGTACTTC. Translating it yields CASVERISYEQYF.

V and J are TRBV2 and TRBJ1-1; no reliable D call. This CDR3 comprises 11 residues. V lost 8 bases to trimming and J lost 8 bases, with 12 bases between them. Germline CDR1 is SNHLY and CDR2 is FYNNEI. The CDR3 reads CASANLREAFF. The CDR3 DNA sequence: TGTGCCAGCGCAAATCTCCGGGAAGCTTTCTTT.

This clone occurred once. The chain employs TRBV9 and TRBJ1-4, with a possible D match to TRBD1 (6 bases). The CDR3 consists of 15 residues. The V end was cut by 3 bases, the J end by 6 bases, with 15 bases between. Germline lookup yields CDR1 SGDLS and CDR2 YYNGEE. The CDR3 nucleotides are TGTGCCAGCAGCGCGTCGCCAGGGGCTCATGAAAAACTGTTTTTT. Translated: CASSASPGAHEKLFF.

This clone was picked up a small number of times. CDR3 bases: TGTGCCAGCAGGTCCCGGACTAGCGGGGGAAATACGCAGTATTTT. It encodes CASRSRTSGGNTQYF. J is TRBJ2-3 and V is TRBV2; 13 positions agree with TRBD2. The ends lost 6 bases at V and 7 bases at J; junction bases unmatched: 7. CDR1 is SNHLY, CDR2 FYNNEI, per germline. The CDR3 has 15 amino acids.

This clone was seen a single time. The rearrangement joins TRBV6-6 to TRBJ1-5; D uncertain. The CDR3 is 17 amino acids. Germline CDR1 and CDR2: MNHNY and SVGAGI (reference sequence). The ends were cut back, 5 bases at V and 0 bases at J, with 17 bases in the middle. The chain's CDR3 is CASSPQVVTPSNQPQHF. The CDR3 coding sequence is TGTGCCAGCAGTCCCCAGGTGGTCACCCCTAGCAATCAGCCCCAGCATTTT.

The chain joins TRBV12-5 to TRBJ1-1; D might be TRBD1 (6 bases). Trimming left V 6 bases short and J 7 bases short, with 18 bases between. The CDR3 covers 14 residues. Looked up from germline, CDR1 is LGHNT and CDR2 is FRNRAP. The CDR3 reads CASGPGAGGFEAFF. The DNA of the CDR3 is TGTGCTAGTGGCCCAGGGGCCGGGGGGTTTGAAGCTTTCTTT. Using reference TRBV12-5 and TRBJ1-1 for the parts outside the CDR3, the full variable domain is DARVTQTPRHKVTEMGQEVTMRCQPILGHNTVFWYRQTMMQGLELLAYFRNRAPLDDSGMPKDRFSAEMPDATLATLKIQPSEPRDSAVYFCASGPGAGGFEAFFGQGTRLTVV.

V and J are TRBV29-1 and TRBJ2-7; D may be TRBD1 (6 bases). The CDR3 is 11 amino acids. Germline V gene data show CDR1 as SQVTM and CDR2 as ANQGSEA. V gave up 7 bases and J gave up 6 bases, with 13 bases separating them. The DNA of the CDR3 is TGCAGCGCTACGACAGGTCTCGAGCAGTACTTC. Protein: CSATTGLEQYF.

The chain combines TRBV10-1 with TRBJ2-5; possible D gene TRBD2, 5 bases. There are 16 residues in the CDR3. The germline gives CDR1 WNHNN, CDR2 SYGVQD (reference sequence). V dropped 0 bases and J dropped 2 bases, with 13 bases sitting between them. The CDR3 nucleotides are TGCGCCAGCAGTGAGTCGACTACACCCAATCAAGAGACCCAGTACTTC. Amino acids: CASSESTTPNQETQYF.

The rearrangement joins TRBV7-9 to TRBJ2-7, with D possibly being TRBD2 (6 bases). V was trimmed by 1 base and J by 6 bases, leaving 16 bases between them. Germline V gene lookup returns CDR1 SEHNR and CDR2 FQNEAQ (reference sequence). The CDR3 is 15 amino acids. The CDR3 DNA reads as TGTGCCAGCAGCTTAGTAGTCAACGGGAGTTTCGAGCAGTACTTC. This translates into CASSLVVNGSFEQYF.

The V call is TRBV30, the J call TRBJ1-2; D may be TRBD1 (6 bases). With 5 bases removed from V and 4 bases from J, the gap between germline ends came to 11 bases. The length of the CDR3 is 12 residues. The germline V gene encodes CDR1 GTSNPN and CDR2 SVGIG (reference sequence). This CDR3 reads CAWARGAYGYTF. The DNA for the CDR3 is TGTGCCTGGGCCAGGGGCGCCTATGGCTACACCTTC.

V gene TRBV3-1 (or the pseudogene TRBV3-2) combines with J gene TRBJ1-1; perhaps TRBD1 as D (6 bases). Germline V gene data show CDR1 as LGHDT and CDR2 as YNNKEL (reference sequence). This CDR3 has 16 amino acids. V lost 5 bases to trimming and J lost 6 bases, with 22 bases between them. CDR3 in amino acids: CASSAWLGGEGAEAFF. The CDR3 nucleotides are TGTGCCAGCAGCGCTTGGCTGGGCGGCGAGGGGGCTGAAGCTTTCTTT.

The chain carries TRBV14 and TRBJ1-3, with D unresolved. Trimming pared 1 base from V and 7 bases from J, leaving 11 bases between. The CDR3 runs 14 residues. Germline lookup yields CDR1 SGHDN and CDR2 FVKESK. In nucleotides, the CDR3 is TGTGCCAGCAGCCAAGTAGGAGAACGGAACACCATATATTTT. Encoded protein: CASSQVGERNTIYF.

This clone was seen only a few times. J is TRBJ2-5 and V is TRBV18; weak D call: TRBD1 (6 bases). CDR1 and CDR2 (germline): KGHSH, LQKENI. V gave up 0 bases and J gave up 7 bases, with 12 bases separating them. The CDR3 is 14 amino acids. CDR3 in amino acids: CASSPPGAIGTQYF. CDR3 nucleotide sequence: TGTGCCAGCTCACCACCGGGGGCTATTGGGACCCAGTACTTC.

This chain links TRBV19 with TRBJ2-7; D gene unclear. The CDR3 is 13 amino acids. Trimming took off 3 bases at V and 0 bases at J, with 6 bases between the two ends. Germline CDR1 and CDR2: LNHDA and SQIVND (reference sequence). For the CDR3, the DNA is TGTGCCAGTAGTATTGGCAGCTCCTACGAGCAGTACTTC. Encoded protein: CASSIGSSYEQYF.

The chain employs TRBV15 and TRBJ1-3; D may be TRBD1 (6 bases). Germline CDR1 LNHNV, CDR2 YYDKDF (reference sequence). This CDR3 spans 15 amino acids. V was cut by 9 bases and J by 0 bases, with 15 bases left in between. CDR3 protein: CATWDTGHSGNTIYF. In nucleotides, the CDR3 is TGTGCCACTTGGGACACGGGGCACTCTGGAAACACCATATATTTT.